Listed here are 2 T cell receptor beta chains from one sample, sequenced in a study of beta chain features in type 1 diabetes. Study conclusions and caveats: Shortening of TCRB CDR3s, moderate but significant, appeared in all four CD4+ subsets of Type 1 diabetes patients.

No antigens are known for them. Reverse transcribing all isolated RNA meant expressed TCRB transcripts were sequenced. The data were produced by immunoSEQ multiplex PCR, yet TCRdb's version contains in-frame clones alone and is incomplete. The repertoire holds over 200,000 clones, 11% seen once, with around 0.018% in the top ten. The specimen was naive CD4+ T cells from blood. Receptors originate from a man aged 30-40 years with type 1 diabetes.

This clone was counted between two and nine times. This chain links TRBV4-3 with TRBJ2-3; D unclear. The V end lost 0 bases, the J end lost 5 bases, and 6 bases lay between the germline ends. Germline-derived CDR1 and CDR2 are LGHNA and YSLEER. The CDR3 has 13 amino acids. CDR3 residues: CASSQEFQDTQYF. CDR3 nucleotides: TGCGCCAGCAGCCAAGAGTTCCAAGATACGCAGTATTTT.

This clone has more than one count but fewer than ten. The chain is built from TRBV7-9 and TRBJ2-7; no firm D call. The CDR3 consists of 11 residues. The germline V gene has CDR1 SEHNR and CDR2 FQNEAQ (reference sequence). The V gene lost 4 bases and the J gene lost 5 bases, with 6 bases spanning the gap. In DNA form, the CDR3 reads TGTGCCAGCAGCTCACACAACGAGCAGTACTTC. Residues: CASSSHNEQYF.